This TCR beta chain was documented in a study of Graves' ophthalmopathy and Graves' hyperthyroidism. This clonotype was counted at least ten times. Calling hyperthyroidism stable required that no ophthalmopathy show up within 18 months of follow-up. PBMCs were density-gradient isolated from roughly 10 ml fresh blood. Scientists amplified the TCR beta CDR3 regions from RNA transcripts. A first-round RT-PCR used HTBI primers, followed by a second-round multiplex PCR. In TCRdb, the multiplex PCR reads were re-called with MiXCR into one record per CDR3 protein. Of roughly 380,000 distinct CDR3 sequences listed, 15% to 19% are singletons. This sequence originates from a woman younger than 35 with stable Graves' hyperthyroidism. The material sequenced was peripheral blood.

The CDR3 loop reads CSVGGDLGYTF. The DNA for the CDR3 is TGCAGCGTTGGAGGGGACTTGGGCTACACCTTC. This rearrangement joins TRBV29-1 to TRBJ1-2; tentatively, D is TRBD1 (5 bases). CDR1 and CDR2 from the germline V gene are SQVTM and ANQGSEA. Trimming stripped 4 bases from V and 8 bases from J, with 11 bases between. This CDR3 spans 11 amino acids.